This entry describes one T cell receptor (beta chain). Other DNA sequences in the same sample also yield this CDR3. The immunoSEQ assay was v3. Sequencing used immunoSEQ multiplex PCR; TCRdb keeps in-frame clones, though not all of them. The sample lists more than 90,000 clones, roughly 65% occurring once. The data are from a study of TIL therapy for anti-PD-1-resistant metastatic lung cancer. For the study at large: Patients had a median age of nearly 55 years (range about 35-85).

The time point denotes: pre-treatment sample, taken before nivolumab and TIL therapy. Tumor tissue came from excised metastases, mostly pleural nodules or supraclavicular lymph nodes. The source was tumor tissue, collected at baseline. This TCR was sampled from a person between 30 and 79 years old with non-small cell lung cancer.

CDR3 in amino acids: CASSLLAVNTGELFF. CDR3 nucleotides: TGTGCCAGCAGCCTCCTAGCGGTGAACACCGGGGAGCTGTTTTTT. V and J are TRBV7-2 and TRBJ2-2, with TRBD2 matching 7 bases. The CDR3 has 15 amino acids. CDR1 is SGHTA, CDR2 FQGNSA, per germline. Unmatched junction bases numbered 4, after V lost 5 bases and J lost 1 base.